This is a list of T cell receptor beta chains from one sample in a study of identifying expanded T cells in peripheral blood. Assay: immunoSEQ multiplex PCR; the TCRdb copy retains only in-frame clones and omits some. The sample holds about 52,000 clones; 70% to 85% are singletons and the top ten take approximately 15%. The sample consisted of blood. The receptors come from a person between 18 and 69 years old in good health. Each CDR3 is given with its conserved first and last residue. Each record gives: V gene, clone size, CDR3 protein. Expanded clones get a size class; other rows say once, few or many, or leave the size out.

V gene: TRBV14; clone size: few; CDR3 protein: CASSLMGMNTEAFF
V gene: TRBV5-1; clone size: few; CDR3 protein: CASAEGTSGEDTQYF
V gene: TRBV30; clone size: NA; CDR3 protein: CAWSNGRGRVEKLFF
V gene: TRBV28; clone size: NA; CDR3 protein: CASSLAGMGPQHF
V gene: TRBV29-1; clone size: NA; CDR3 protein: CSVVGGTTTTFTDTQYF
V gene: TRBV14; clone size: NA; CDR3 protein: CASSQDGWSSPLHF
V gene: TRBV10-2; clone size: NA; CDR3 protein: CASRGGLTGELFF
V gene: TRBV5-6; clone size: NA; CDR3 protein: CASSQDTSGANVLTF
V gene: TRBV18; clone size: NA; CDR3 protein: CASSPQDNYGYTF
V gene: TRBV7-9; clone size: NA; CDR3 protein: CASSDLPGNSYNSPLHF
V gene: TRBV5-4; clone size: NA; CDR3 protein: CASSFKSGQVYEQYF
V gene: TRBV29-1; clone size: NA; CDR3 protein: CSVARDQKQFF
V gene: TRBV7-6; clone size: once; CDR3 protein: CASSPSSEAFF
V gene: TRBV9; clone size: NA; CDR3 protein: CASSVGGFPYGYTF
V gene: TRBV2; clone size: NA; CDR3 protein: CAGKGATNTGELFF
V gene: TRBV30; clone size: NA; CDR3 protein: CAWMGFNYGYTF
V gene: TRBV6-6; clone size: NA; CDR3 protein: CASSRDRGAMGQFF
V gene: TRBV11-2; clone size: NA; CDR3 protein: CASSSGLAGGRTGELFF